This entry is about one TCR beta chain. Treatment meaning: around 19 received Ad26.COV2.S at low or high dose, single or two shots; about five received placebo; per-sample allocation not given. All samples were drawn on day 63, counting from the first vaccine or placebo injection. Generated by immunoSEQ multiplex PCR, the TCRdb table keeps only in-frame clones and is missing some. The sample lists 300,000 to 350,000 clones, about nine tenths seen once, with 4.5% to 5.5% in the top ten. The data originate from a study of Ad26.COV2.S vaccination and SARS-CoV-2 variants. V gave up 10 bases and J gave up 6 bases, with 14 bases separating them. Germline V gene data show CDR1 as SGHNT and CDR2 as YYREEE (reference sequence). CDR3 length equals 12 residues.

The source material was peripheral blood, sampled in a trial of Ad26.COV2.S vaccine versus placebo. The TCR originated in a person between 18 and 60 years old who received the Ad26.COV2.S COVID-19 vaccine or a placebo. The genes are TRBV5-4 and TRBJ2-1, with D maybe TRBD2 (6 bases). The CDR3 loop reads CAAGGISNEQFF. The CDR3 DNA follows: TGTGCCGCCGGGGGTATCAGCAATGAGCAGTTCTTC. Complete variable domain (other parts from reference TRBV5-4 and TRBJ2-1): ETGVTQSPTHLIKTRGQQVTLRCSSQSGHNTVSWYQQALGQGPQFIFQYYREEENGRGNFPPRFSGLQFPNYSSELNVNALELDDSALYLCAAGGISNEQFFGPGTRLTVL.